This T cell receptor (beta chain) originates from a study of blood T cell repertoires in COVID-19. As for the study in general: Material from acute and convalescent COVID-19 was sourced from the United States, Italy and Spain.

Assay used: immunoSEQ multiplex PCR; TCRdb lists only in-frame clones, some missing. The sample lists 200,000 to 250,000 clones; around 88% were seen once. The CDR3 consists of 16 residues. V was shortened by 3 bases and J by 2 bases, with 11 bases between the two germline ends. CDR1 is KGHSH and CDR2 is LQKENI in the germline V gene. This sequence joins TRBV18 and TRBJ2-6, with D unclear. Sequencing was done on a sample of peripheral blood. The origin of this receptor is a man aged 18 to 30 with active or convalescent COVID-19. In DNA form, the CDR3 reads TGTGCCAGCTCACCCCCTCTGGGCACTGGGGCCAACGTCCTGACTTTC. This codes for CASSPPLGTGANVLTF.